The entry below describes one TCR beta chain. The specificity of this receptor is unknown. No qualities accompany the bases; no much larger clone lies one base away. The CDR3 regions of human TCRbeta chains were analyzed by immunosequencing. The source study handled its data this way. Repertoire TCRs were checked for matches against a reference library of SARS-CoV-2-specific TCRs that had been generated using the MIRA antigen-specificity platform. Breadth was defined as the fraction of unique TCRs that were SARS-CoV-2-associated. Depth was defined as the fraction of total T cells that were SARS-CoV-2-associated. Using the MIRA data, every spike-specific TCR was mapped to the spike region that the TCR reacted to and assigned to either a CD4 or a CD8 class. Log10-transformed breadth and depth values were compared by one-way ANOVA with Sidak's multiple comparisons tests. The table was pulled from immuneACCESS by TCRdb, which kept in-frame rearrangements only. Such tables lose some clones; where checked, under half of the loss comes from unresolved V genes, and the rest has no known cause. V and J calls and clone size are those listed in that table; D and trimming were worked out from the DNA. This sample holds roughly 81,000 clones; around 85% were observed only once. The ten largest clonotypes hold more than 7% of the sample.

The sample is drawn from a study of T cell responses to AZD1222 COVID-19 vaccine (dated by TCRdb to about 2021). Context from the whole study: AZD1222 recipients with second doses at about 4 weeks or about 12 weeks were pooled, because spike-specific TCR depth and breadth did not differ between schedules. TCR sequencing covered about 230 trial participants: some 210 given two doses of AZD1222 and approximately 26 given two doses of MenACWY control vaccine. Trial participants were enrolled by age into 18-55, 56-69 and 70-plus year subgroups, with about 150, 27 and 61 TCR-sequenced participants respectively. Results the study describes overall, beyond this receptor: Reportedly, close to half of the unique spike-specific TCRs recognized epitopes lying outside the regions that are mutated in the B.1.351 and B.1.1.7 variants. After two AZD1222 doses, spike-specific TCR breadth and depth were significantly higher than at day 0 and than in MenACWY recipients. Most participants were white British and females outnumbered males, and the authors suggested that clonal diversity may have been underestimated. Vaccine-associated CD4 TCRs spanned the whole spike protein, with dominant responses in regions 160-218 and 743-854. Conclusions about previously exposed vaccinees are limited, since just six AZD1222 recipients were seropositive for SARS-CoV-2 at baseline. Because no samples from the day 14 peak response were available, repertoires could be characterized only after the peak T cell response. In the small 56-69-year group, the increase in depth fell short of significance, most likely because of low power.

Reading from cysteine to phenylalanine, the CDR3 counts 18 amino acids. Solely the CDR3 DNA is kept, with 54 bases framed from the first base. The junction shows trimming of 4 bases on V and 1 base on J, and the gene matches do not reach 13 bases of it. Reading the germline V gene gives CDR1 SGHNT and CDR2 YENEEA. Interpreted using the paper, the time point label stands for: baseline before first vaccination. Vaccinee samples came from UK trials COV001 and COV002, including a single-blind randomized controlled phase 2/3 trial of AZD1222 (ChAdOx1 nCoV-19) in healthy adults. For TCRbeta chain sequencing, PBMC samples were collected from trial participants at day 0 and at day 28 after the second dose.

This sequence originates from an adult in good health. The chain couples TRBV11-3 to TRBJ2-5, and TRBD2 matches 9 of the central bases. Here the sequenced sample was peripheral blood, taken on day 0 of AZD1222 vaccination. The sequence in DNA is TGTGCCAGCAGCTCGACTAACCTAGGACTAGCGCCCCAAGAGACCCAGTACTTC. This encodes CASSSTNLGLAPQETQYF.